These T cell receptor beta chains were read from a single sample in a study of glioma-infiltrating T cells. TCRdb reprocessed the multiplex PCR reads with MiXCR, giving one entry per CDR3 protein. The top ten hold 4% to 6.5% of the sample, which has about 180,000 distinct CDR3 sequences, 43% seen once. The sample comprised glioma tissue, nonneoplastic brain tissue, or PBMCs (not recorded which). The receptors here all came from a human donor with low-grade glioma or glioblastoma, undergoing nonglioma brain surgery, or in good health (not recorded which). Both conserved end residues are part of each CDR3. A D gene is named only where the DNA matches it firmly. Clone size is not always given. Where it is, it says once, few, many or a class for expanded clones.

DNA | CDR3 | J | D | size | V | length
TGTGCCAGCAGTTTATCCGGGTGGTCAGAGACCCAGTACTTC | CASSLSGWSETQYF | TRBJ2-5 | - | many | TRBV28 | 14
TGCAGCGTGAGGTCACAGCCGGGAAAGGCAGATACGCAGTATTTT | CSVRSQPGKADTQYF | TRBJ2-3 | - | few | TRBV29-1 | 15
TGTGCCAGCAGCATATTGACTAGCGGGAGTCGGAAGACCCAGTACTTC | CASSILTSGSRKTQYF | TRBJ2-5 | TRBD2 | - | TRBV14 | 16
TGTGCCAGCAGCCTCGGTTCAGAGTACGAGCAGTACTTC | CASSLGSEYEQYF | TRBJ2-7 | - | many | TRBV3-1 | 13
TGTGCCAGCCGTTGGAGGACTGGAACCGGGGAGCTGTTTTTT | CASRWRTGTGELFF | TRBJ2-2 | - | - | TRBV2 | 14
TGTGCCAGCAGCGGGGTGGGGGGGACGAACACCGGGGAGCTGTTTTTT | CASSGVGGTNTGELFF | TRBJ2-2 | TRBD2 | - | TRBV7-8 | 16
TGTGCCAGCAGCCACAACAGGGGTTCCCTTGGCGAGCAGTACTTC | CASSHNRGSLGEQYF | TRBJ2-7 | TRBD1 | - | TRBV7-9 | 15
TGTGCTAGTAGTTTCTTGGCTAGCGGGACGTCAGATACGCAGTATTTT | CASSFLASGTSDTQYF | TRBJ2-3 | TRBD2 | - | TRBV12-5 | 16
TGCAGTGCCACTGCCCTCTGGGACAGCAGCGAACCGCAGTACTTC | CSATALWDSSEPQYF | TRBJ2-7 | TRBD1 | many | TRBV20-1 | 15
TGTGCCAGCAGCTTAACACTAACCGAGAATGAGCAGTTCTTC | CASSLTLTENEQFF | TRBJ2-1 | - | few | TRBV7-9 | 14
TGCGCCAGCAGCTTGGAAGAGACTAGCGGGAAGGCTGAGCAGTTCTTC | CASSLEETSGKAEQFF | TRBJ2-1 | TRBD2 | few | TRBV5-1 | 16
TGTGCCAGCAGCTTAGCGCTGACTAGAGGAAACACAGATACGCAGTATTTT | CASSLALTRGNTDTQYF | TRBJ2-3 | - | many | TRBV7-8 | 17
TGTGCCAGCAGCCCCTCTGGCAGGCTAATGAACGAGCAGTACTTC | CASSPSGRLMNEQYF | TRBJ2-7 | - | - | TRBV5-4 | 15
TGTGCCAGCAGTCGGAGTGTTTCCCTCTATGGCTACACCTTC | CASSRSVSLYGYTF | TRBJ1-2 | - | - | TRBV12-3/TRBV12-4 | 14
TGCAGCGTCAATTCCGGGTCTGGAAACACCATATATTTT | CSVNSGSGNTIYF | TRBJ1-3 | - | few | TRBV29-1 | 13
TGTGCCAGCAGCCAAACAGGGATCAGTAAAGATACGCAGTATTTT | CASSQTGISKDTQYF | TRBJ2-3 | - | - | TRBV14 | 15
TGTGCCAGCAGTAGCCAGCAGGGTGAAGATACACAGTATTTT | CASSSQQGEDTQYF | TRBJ2-3 | - | once | TRBV6-2/TRBV6-3 | 14
TGCAGTGCACGTCTAAAGGAGGGGCGGACATACGAGCAGTACTTC | CSARLKEGRTYEQYF | TRBJ2-7 | - | - | TRBV20-1 | 15
TGTGCCAGTTCCAGGGGTCTGAACGAGCAGTACTTC | CASSRGLNEQYF | TRBJ2-7 | - | - | TRBV19 | 12
TGTGCCAGCAGTAGGGCAGCGAGAAGAACCGGGGAGCTGTTTTTT | CASSRAARRTGELFF | TRBJ2-2 | - | - | TRBV28 | 15
TGTGCCAGTAGTATGGATCCCACTGAAGCTTTCTTT | CASSMDPTEAFF | TRBJ1-1 | - | many | TRBV19 | 12
TGCAGTGCTAGAGACAGTTCCTACGAGCAGTACTTC | CSARDSSYEQYF | TRBJ2-7 | - | many | TRBV20-1 | 12
TGTGCCAGCAGCTTGCCGGACACTGAAGATTTCTTT | CASSLPDTEDFF | TRBJ1-1 | - | - | TRBV7-9 | 12
TGTGCCAGCAGTTTTGGGGAGGTCGACAATGAAGCCTTCTTT | CASSFGEVDNEAFF | TRBJ1-1 | - | - | TRBV28 | 14
TGTGCCAGCAGCCCCACCGGGACAGGGAACACAGATACGCAGTATTTT | CASSPTGTGNTDTQYF | TRBJ2-3 | TRBD1 | - | TRBV11-2 | 16
TGTGCCAGCAGCGAGGACAGGGTCTCCTACAATGAGCAGTTCTTC | CASSEDRVSYNEQFF | TRBJ2-1 | TRBD1 | many | TRBV6-1 | 15
TGCAGTGCTGACCGGGGAAACCTATACAATGAGCAGTTCTTC | CSADRGNLYNEQFF | TRBJ2-1 | - | many | TRBV20-1 | 14
TGTGCCAGCAGTGTTAATACAGGTGACTTAGCAATTTCTACGCAGTATTTT | CASSVNTGDLAISTQYF | TRBJ2-3 | - | many | TRBV6-1 | 17
TGTGCCACTACCCGGTTGAGTAACACCGGGGAGCTGTTTTTT | CATTRLSNTGELFF | TRBJ2-2 | - | few | TRBV19 | 14
TGTGCCAGCAGTCTGGGGAAGTCAATCCGGCCCCAGCATTTT | CASSLGKSIRPQHF | TRBJ1-5 | - | - | TRBV6-6 | 14
TGTGCCAGCAGTTCGCTTAGGGGGGCCTACGAGCAGTACTTC | CASSSLRGAYEQYF | TRBJ2-7 | - | many | TRBV27 | 14
TGTGCCAGTAGTACCCGAACGGGGGACGGCAATCAGCCCCAGCATTTT | CASSTRTGDGNQPQHF | TRBJ1-5 | - | few | TRBV19 | 16
TGTGCCAGCAGCCAAGATCCGTGGGACTACGAGCAGTACTTC | CASSQDPWDYEQYF | TRBJ2-7 | - | - | TRBV14 | 14
TGCGCCAGCAGCCAAGTTATGCGGGAGACCCAGTACTTC | CASSQVMRETQYF | TRBJ2-5 | - | - | TRBV4-1 | 13
TGTGCCAGCAGTGAAGTCGGAGTCTCCTACGAGCAGTACTTC | CASSEVGVSYEQYF | TRBJ2-7 | - | many | TRBV25-1 | 14
TGTGCCAGCAGAGCAGACTTTTCCTCTGGGGCCAACGTCCTGACTTTC | CASRADFSSGANVLTF | TRBJ2-6 | - | - | TRBV6-1 | 16
TGTGCCAGCAGTACAGGGGGGGATCAGCCCCAGCATTTT | CASSTGGDQPQHF | TRBJ1-5 | TRBD1 | - | TRBV28 | 13
TGTGCCAGTAGAGTGGGGAGCGTGGATACGCAGTATTTT | CASRVGSVDTQYF | TRBJ2-3 | - | many | TRBV19 | 13
TGTGCCAGCAGCTCGGGACAGCCGAACACCGGGGAGCTGTTTTTT | CASSSGQPNTGELFF | TRBJ2-2 | TRBD1 | - | TRBV5-6 | 15
TGTGCCAGCAGGCGCTTAGGGGGACGGTCCTACGAGCAGTACTTC | CASRRLGGRSYEQYF | TRBJ2-7 | - | - | TRBV11-2 | 15
TGTGCCAGCACCAGACTAGCGGGAGGGCCGAATGAGCAGTTCTTC | CASTRLAGGPNEQFF | TRBJ2-1 | TRBD2 | many | TRBV28 | 15
TGTGCCAGCAGCTTCAGCGGGAGGGCCGGCGAGCAGTACTTC | CASSFSGRAGEQYF | TRBJ2-7 | TRBD2 | - | TRBV7-2 | 14
TGTGCCAGCAGCCTCTGGACACAAGGGACAGATACGCAGTATTTT | CASSLWTQGTDTQYF | TRBJ2-3 | - | few | TRBV7-9 | 15
TGTGCCAGCAGCCCCGGGCGACGGGAGCTGTTTTTT | CASSPGRRELFF | TRBJ2-2 | - | - | TRBV11-2 | 12
TGTGCCACCAGCAGACCCGGGACAGGGGGTTCTGGCTACACCTTC | CATSRPGTGGSGYTF | TRBJ1-2 | TRBD1 | many | TRBV15 | 15
TGTGCCAGTACAAAAACAGGGGCGGGCGAGACCCAGTACTTC | CASTKTGAGETQYF | TRBJ2-5 | TRBD1 | - | TRBV19 | 14
TGTGCCGGTAGTAACGGTCAGCACCAGCATTTT | CAGSNGQHQHF | TRBJ1-5 | - | once | TRBV19 | 11
TGCAGTGCTTGGACAGACTCTGGAAACACCATATATTTT | CSAWTDSGNTIYF | TRBJ1-3 | - | many | TRBV20-1 | 13
TGTGCCAGCAGTGAATTAGGTTCATTAGAGACCCAGTACTTC | CASSELGSLETQYF | TRBJ2-5 | - | - | TRBV2 | 14